This TCR beta chain comes out of a study of identical twins. For this clonotype: As yet, its antigen is unknown.

Whole-study results and caveats: Zero-insertion results could be subject to partial confounding by invariant MAIT and iNKT cells.

Healthy Caucasian donors formed the entire cohort. With template switching, a universal primer site was added, and the cDNA carried unique molecular identifiers. TCRdb recomputed calls from the 5' RACE reads with MiXCR, one row per CDR3 protein. The table lists 1.5 million to 2 million distinct CDR3 sequences, about 30% of them singletons. From germline, CDR1 is SGHTA and CDR2 FQGNSA. This CDR3 is 13 amino acids long. V shed 2 bases and J shed 8 bases, with 7 bases lying between them. The sequenced material came from cord blood. The receptor was isolated from a newborn girl in good health. The rearrangement joins TRBV7-2 to TRBJ1-6; D not resolved. CDR3 in amino acids: CASSLSPHSPLHF. The CDR3 bases are TGTGCCAGCAGCTTATCCCCCCATTCACCCCTCCACTTT.